The next 5 T cell receptor beta chains were all read from a single sample in a study of T cell responses to AZD1222 COVID-19 vaccine. Only in-frame clones appear in the TCRdb table, and some are missing; sequencing was by immunoSEQ multiplex PCR. This table has 95,000 to 100,000 clones, roughly 92% appearing once. This specimen was peripheral blood, taken 28 days after the second AZD1222 dose. The receptors were sampled from an adult who received the AZD1222 COVID-19 vaccine.

The chain has TRBV5-1 and TRBJ2-7; 10 positions match TRBD2. V lost 0 bases to trimming and J lost 2 bases; unmatched junction nucleotides: 2. From germline, CDR1 is SGHRS and CDR2 YFSETQ. This CDR3 contains 15 residues. CDR3 loop: CASSLGLAGPYEQYF. The DNA of the CDR3 is TGCGCCAGCAGCTTGGGACTAGCGGGCCCCTACGAGCAGTACTTC.

This sequence joins TRBV9 and TRBJ2-1; the match to TRBD1 covers 7 bases. The ends lost 4 bases at V and 5 bases at J; junction bases unmatched: 9. CDR3 length: 15 residues. Germline V gives CDR1 SGDLS, CDR2 YYNGEE. The CDR3 sequence is CASSFTAQGNNEQFF. In nucleotides, the CDR3 is TGTGCCAGCAGCTTCACGGCACAGGGGAACAATGAGCAGTTCTTC.

This chain uses TRBV6-2 or TRBV6-3 with TRBJ2-7; TRBD2 aligns across 7 bases. V shed 4 bases and J 1 base; nucleotides not matched to a gene: 7. Germline V lookup: CDR1 MNHEY, CDR2 SVGEGT. CDR3 length: 15 residues. In nucleotides, the CDR3 is TGTGCCAGCAGTTTCGGGCTAGCGGAGTCCTACGAGCAGTACTTC. This encodes CASSFGLAESYEQYF.

V and J are TRBV19 and TRBJ2-3, with a tentative D call TRBD2 (6 bases). CDR3 size: 16 residues. Trimming removed 3 bases at V and 5 bases at J, with 18 bases between. Germline CDR1 is LNHDA and CDR2 is SQIVND (reference sequence). This chain's CDR3 is CASSIGSGLRGDTQYF. The CDR3 DNA reads as TGTGCCAGTAGTATCGGGAGCGGGCTCCGGGGAGATACGCAGTATTTT.

The chain combines TRBV6-5 with TRBJ1-3, with a possible D match to TRBD1 (5 bases). Trimming stripped 8 bases from V and 2 bases from J, with 16 bases between. Germline lookup yields CDR1 MNHEY and CDR2 SVGAGI. The CDR3 is made up of 15 amino acids. The CDR3, as DNA: TGTGCCAGCGATACCCAGTCGGGACCTGGAAACACCATATATTTT. As protein: CASDTQSGPGNTIYF.